Following are 9 T cell receptor beta chains from one sample sequenced in a study of CD8+ T cells in alopecia areata. The authors extracted RNA and reverse transcribed it into cDNA as the sequencing template. The table came from immunoSEQ multiplex PCR; TCRdb's copy has only in-frame clones and leaves some out. The sample lists 100,000 to 150,000 clones, approximately 49% seen once, with about 19% in the top ten. The sample consisted of CD8+ T cells sorted from blood, taken at week 0. The receptors were sampled from a human donor with alopecia areata.

The chain is built from TRBV6-5 and TRBJ1-2; possibly TRBD1 for D (5 bases). Germline V gene sequence: CDR1 MNHEY, CDR2 SVGAGI. The V and J ends lost 5 bases and 5 bases respectively, with 9 bases between them. The CDR3 consists of 12 residues. The CDR3: CASSPRGYGYTF. The CDR3 nucleotides read TGTGCCAGCAGTCCGCGGGGGTATGGCTACACCTTC.

The CDR3 protein is CAWSWDGEYYEQYF. As DNA, the CDR3 is TGTGCCTGGAGCTGGGACGGCGAATACTACGAGCAGTACTTC. V usage is TRBV30 and J usage is TRBJ2-7, with D possibly being TRBD1 or TRBD2 (5 bases each). V lost 3 bases to trimming and J lost 3 bases, with 15 bases between them. The germline CDR1 and CDR2 sequences are GTSNPN and SVGIG (reference sequence). This CDR3 comprises 14 residues.

This chain connects TRBV9 to TRBJ2-7, with 7 bases matching TRBD2. V lost 4 bases, J lost 6 bases, and 16 bases stayed unmatched. CDR3 length equals 16 residues. In germline, CDR1 is SGDLS, CDR2 YYNGEE. The CDR3: CASSPGGGAPQGEQYF. In DNA form, the CDR3 reads TGTGCCAGCAGCCCCGGGGGAGGGGCCCCCCAAGGCGAGCAGTACTTC.

Comment on this clone: Other DNA sequences within the sample encode an identical CDR3. V gene TRBV9 combines with J gene TRBJ1-1, with D perhaps matching TRBD1 (5 bases). Per germline, CDR1 SGDLS and CDR2 YYNGEE. The CDR3 contains 13 residues. V was cut by 4 bases and J by 5 bases, with 12 bases left in between. The CDR3 region is CASSTGGGTEAFF. The CDR3 region has the DNA TGTGCCAGCAGCACCGGCGGGGGTACTGAAGCTTTCTTT.

This chain uses TRBV6-6 with TRBJ2-7, with a weak D call TRBD1 (6 bases). Germline V gene data show CDR1 as MNHNY and CDR2 as SVGAGI (reference sequence). The CDR3 contains 12 residues. The V gene lost 11 bases and the J gene lost 0 bases, with 11 bases spanning the gap. The CDR3: CAVTQGSYEQYF. The CDR3, as DNA: TGTGCCGTTACACAGGGCTCCTACGAGCAGTACTTC.

V and J are TRBV23-1 and TRBJ1-6; D is possibly TRBD1 (6 bases). TRBV23-1 is noted as an ORF with a role that remains uncertain. The CDR3 is made up of 11 amino acids. With 9 bases removed from V and 10 bases from J, the gap between germline ends came to 10 bases. DNA for the CDR3: TGCGCCAGGAGGGGGAACTCACCCCTCCACTTT. Translation: CARRGNSPLHF.

The chain recombines TRBV29-1 with TRBJ1-4; D uncertain. The CDR3 sequence is 13 residues long. V lost 5 bases, J lost 5 bases, and 12 bases lay in between. CDR1 is SQVTM and CDR2 is ANQGSEA in the germline V gene. CDR3 amino acids: CSVSTDSNEKLFF. For the CDR3, the DNA is TGCAGCGTTTCGACGGACTCCAATGAAAAACTGTTTTTT.

To note about this clone: One end of the junction varies from germline; a read error may be responsible. Other nucleotide sequences in the sample specify the same CDR3. The CDR3 protein is CAWSAGVGANVLTF. For the CDR3, the DNA is TGTGCCTGGAGTGCAGGGGTTGGGGCCAACGTCCTGACCTTC. The V call is TRBV30, the J call TRBJ2-6; maybe TRBD1 (6 bases). The CDR3 has 14 amino acids. Germline V CDR1 and CDR2: GTSNPN, SVGIG (reference sequence).

This sequence joins TRBV5-1 and TRBJ2-3; TRBD2 matches at 13 bases. The germline CDR1 and CDR2 sequences are SGHRS and YFSETQ. After removal of 4 bases from V and 3 bases from J, the junction contained 5 bases not matched to a gene. This CDR3 contains 16 residues. The CDR3 nucleotides read TGCGCCAGCAGCACACTAGCGGGGGGGATAACAGATACGCAGTATTTT. Its protein is CASSTLAGGITDTQYF.